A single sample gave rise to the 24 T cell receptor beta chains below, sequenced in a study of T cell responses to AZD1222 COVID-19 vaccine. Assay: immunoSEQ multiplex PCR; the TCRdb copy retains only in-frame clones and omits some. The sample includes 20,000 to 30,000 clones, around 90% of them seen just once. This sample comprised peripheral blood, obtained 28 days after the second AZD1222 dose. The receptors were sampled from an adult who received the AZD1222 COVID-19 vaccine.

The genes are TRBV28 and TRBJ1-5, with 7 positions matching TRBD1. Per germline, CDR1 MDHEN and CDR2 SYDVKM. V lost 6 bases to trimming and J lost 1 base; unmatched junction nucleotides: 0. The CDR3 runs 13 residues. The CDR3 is CASRQGSNQPQHF. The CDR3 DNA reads TGTGCCAGCAGACAGGGGAGCAATCAGCCCCAGCATTTT.

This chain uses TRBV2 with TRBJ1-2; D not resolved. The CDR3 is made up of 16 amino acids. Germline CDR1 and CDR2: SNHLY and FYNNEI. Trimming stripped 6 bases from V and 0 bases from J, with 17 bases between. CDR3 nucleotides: TGTGCCAGCAGCATATTCGGAGGCAACTCTAACTATGGCTACACCTTC. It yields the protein CASSIFGGNSNYGYTF.

The CDR3 sequence: CASSVQGGSSPLHF. CDR3 in DNA: TGTGCCAGCAGCGTACAGGGCGGGAGTTCACCCCTCCACTTT. The V and J genes are TRBV7-3 and TRBJ1-6; a possible D gene is TRBD1 (6 bases). The CDR3 totals 14 residues. Germline loops: CDR1 SGHTA, CDR2 FQGTGA. The V end was cut by 5 bases, the J end by 9 bases, with 14 bases between. The whole variable domain, remainder taken from reference TRBV7-3 and TRBJ1-6, is GAGVSQTPSNKVTEKGKYVELRCDPISGHTALYWYRQSLGQGPEFLIYFQGTGAADDSGLPNDRFFAVRPEGSVSTLKIQRTERGDSAVYLCASSVQGGSSPLHFGNGTRLTVT.

The chain's CDR3 is CASSQEQGSNQPQHF. For the CDR3, the DNA is TGCGCCAGCAGCCAAGAACAAGGAAGCAATCAGCCCCAGCATTTT. V gene TRBV4-3 combines with J gene TRBJ1-5; D remains ambiguous. Germline V CDR1 and CDR2: LGHNA, YSLEER. The CDR3 runs 15 residues. V shed 0 bases and J shed 1 base, with 7 bases lying between them.

The CDR3 is CASSQGPGGDYGYTF. The DNA of the CDR3 is TGCGCCAGCAGCCAAGGACCCGGGGGGGACTATGGCTACACCTTC. This chain joins TRBV5-1 and TRBJ1-2; tentative D call: TRBD1 (5 bases). In germline, CDR1 is SGHRS, CDR2 YFSETQ. This CDR3 region has 15 residues. Trimming removed 4 bases from V and 3 bases from J, with 16 bases in between.

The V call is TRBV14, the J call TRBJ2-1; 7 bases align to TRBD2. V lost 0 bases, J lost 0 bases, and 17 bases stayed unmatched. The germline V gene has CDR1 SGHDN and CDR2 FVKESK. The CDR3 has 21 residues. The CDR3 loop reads CASSQDLQAGAFLTSYNEQFF. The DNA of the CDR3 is TGTGCCAGCAGCCAAGATCTGCAGGCGGGAGCCTTTCTTACCTCCTACAATGAGCAGTTCTTC.

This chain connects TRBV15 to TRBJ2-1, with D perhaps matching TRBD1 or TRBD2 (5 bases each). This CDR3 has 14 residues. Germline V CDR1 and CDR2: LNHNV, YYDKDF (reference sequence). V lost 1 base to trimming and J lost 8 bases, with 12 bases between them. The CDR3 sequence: CATSRGGRGDEQFF. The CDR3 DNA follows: TGTGCCACCAGCAGAGGGGGAAGAGGGGATGAGCAGTTCTTC.

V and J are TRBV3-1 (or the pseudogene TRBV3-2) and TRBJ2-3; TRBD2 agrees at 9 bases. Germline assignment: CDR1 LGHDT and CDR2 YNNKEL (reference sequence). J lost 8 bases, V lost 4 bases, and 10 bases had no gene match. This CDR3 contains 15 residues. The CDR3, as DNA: TGTGCCAGCAGCCCCCTAGCGGGGTCCTGGGGTACGCAGTATTTT. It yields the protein CASSPLAGSWGTQYF.

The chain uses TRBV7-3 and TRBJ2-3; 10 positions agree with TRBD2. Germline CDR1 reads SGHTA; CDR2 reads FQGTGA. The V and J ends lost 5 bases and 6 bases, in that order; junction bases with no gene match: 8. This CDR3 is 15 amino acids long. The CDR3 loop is CASSLSGRSSDTQYF. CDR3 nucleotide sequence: TGTGCCAGCAGCCTTAGCGGGAGGAGCAGCGATACGCAGTATTTT. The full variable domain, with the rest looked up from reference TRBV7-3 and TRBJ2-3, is GAGVSQTPSNKVTEKGKYVELRCDPISGHTALYWYRQSLGQGPEFLIYFQGTGAADDSGLPNDRFFAVRPEGSVSTLKIQRTERGDSAVYLCASSLSGRSSDTQYFGPGTRLTVL.

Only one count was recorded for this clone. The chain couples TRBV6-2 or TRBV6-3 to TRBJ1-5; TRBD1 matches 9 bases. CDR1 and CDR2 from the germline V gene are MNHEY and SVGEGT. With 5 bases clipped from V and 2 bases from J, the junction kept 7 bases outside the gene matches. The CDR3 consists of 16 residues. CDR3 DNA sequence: TGTGCCAGCAGTAGGAACAGGGGGCGCGGCAATCAGCCCCAGCATTTT. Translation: CASSRNRGRGNQPQHF.

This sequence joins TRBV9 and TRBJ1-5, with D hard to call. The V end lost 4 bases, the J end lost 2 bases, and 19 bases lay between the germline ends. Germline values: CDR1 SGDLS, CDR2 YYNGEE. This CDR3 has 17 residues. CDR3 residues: CASSPPGRVGGNQPQHF. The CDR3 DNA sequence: TGTGCCAGCAGCCCCCCCGGCCGGGTCGGGGGCAATCAGCCCCAGCATTTT.

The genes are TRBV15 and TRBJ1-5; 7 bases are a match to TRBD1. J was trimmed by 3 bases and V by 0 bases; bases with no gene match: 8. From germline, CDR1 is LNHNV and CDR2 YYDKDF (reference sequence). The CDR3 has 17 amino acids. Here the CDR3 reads CATSREQTGVFNQPQHF. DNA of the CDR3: TGTGCCACCAGCAGAGAACAAACAGGGGTGTTCAATCAGCCCCAGCATTTT. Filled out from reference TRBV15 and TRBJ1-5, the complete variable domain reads DAMVIQNPRYQVTQFGKPVTLSCSQTLNHNVMYWYQQKSSQAPKLLFHYYDKDFNNEADTPDNFQSRRPNTSFCFLDIRSPGLGDTAMYLCATSREQTGVFNQPQHFGDGTRLSIL.

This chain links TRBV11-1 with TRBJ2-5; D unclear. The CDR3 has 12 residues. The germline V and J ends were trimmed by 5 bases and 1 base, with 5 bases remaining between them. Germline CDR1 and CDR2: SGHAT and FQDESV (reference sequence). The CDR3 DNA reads TGTGCCAGCAGCCGCCCCCAAGAGACCCAGTACTTC. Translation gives CASSRPQETQYF.

CDR3 DNA: TGTGCCAGCAACGCAGCGGGGGAAGAGACCCAGTACTTC. It yields the protein CASNAAGEETQYF. This chain uses TRBV7-9 with TRBJ2-5; 8 bases line up with TRBD2. The CDR3 has 13 residues. Losses at the gene ends were 7 bases for V and 3 bases for J; bases not matched to a gene: 4. Germline V gene lookup returns CDR1 SEHNR and CDR2 FQNEAQ (reference sequence).

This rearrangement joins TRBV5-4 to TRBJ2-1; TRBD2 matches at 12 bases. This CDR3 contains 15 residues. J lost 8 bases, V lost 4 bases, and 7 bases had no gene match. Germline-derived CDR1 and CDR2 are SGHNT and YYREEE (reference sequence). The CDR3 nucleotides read TGTGCCAGCAGCCTACGACTAGCGGGAGTAGATGAGCAGTTCTTC. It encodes CASSLRLAGVDEQFF.

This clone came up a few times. In DNA form, the CDR3 reads TGTGCCAGCAGCGCCCCCTCCGCTCCGGGACAGGGGCGTTACGAGCAGTACTTC. Residues: CASSAPSAPGQGRYEQYF. The chain joins TRBV21-1 to TRBJ2-7; the D call TRBD1 from the table was never checked on the DNA. TRBV21-1 has pseudogene status. This CDR3 contains 18 residues.

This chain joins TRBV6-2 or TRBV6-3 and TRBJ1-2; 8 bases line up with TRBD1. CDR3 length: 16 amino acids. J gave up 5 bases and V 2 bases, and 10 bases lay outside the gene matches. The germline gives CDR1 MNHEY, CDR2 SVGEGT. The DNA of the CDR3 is TGTGCCAGCAGTTACGTCGGACAGGGCGTCTTTTATGGCTACACCTTC. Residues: CASSYVGQGVFYGYTF.

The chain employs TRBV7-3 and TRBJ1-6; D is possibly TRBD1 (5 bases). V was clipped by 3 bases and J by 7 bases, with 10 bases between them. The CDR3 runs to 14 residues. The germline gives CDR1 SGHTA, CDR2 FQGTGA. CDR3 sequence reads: CASSLGGNNSPLHF. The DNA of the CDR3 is TGTGCCAGCAGCTTGGGGGGAAACAATTCACCCCTCCACTTT.

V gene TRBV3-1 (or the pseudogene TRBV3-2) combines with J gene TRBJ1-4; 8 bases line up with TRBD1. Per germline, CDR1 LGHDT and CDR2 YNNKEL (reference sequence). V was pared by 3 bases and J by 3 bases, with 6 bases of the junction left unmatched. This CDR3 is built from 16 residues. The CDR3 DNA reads TGTGCCAGCAGCCACACAGGGGGAACAGCTAATGAAAAACTGTTTTTT. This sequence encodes CASSHTGGTANEKLFF.

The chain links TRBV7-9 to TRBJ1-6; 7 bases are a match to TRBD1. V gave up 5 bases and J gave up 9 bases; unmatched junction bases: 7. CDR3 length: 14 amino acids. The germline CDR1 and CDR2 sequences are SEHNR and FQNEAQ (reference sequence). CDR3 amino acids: CASSLTGVSSPLHF. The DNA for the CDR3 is TGTGCCAGCAGCCTCACAGGGGTTTCTTCACCCCTCCACTTT.

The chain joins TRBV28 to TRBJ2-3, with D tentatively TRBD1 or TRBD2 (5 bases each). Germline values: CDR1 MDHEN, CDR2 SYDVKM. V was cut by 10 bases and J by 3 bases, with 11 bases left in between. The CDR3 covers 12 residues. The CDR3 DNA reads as TGTGCCACCAACGGGGCAACAGATACGCAGTATTTT. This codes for CATNGATDTQYF.

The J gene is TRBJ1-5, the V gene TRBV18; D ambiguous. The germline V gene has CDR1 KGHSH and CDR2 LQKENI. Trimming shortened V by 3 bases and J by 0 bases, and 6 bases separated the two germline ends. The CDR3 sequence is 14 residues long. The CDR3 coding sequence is TGTGCCAGCTCACCCCTTTATAGCAATCAGCCCCAGCATTTT. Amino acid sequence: CASSPLYSNQPQHF.

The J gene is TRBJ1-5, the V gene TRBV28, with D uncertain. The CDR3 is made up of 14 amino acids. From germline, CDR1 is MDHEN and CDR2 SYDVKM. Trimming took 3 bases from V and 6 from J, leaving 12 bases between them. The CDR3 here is CASSFPHLAQPQHF. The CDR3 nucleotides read TGTGCCAGCAGTTTTCCCCACCTCGCTCAGCCCCAGCATTTT. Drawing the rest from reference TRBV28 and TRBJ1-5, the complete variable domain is DVKVTQSSRYLVKRTGEKVFLECVQDMDHENMFWYRQDPGLGLRLIYFSYDVKMKEKGDIPEGYSVSREKKERFSLILESASTNQTSMYLCASSFPHLAQPQHFGDGTRLSIL.

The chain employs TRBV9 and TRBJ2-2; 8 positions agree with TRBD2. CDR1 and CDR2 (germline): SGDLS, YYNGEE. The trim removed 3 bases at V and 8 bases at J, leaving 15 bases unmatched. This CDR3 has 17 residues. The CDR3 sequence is CASSAISGSIEKGELFF. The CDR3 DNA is TGTGCCAGCAGCGCGATAAGCGGGAGTATAGAAAAGGGGGAGCTGTTTTTT.